Presented here are 5 T cell receptor beta chains from one specimen sequenced in a study of blood T cell repertoires in COVID-19. TCRdb's table, derived via immunoSEQ multiplex PCR, lists solely in-frame clones and lacks some. The sample lists around 68,000 clones, around four fifths occurring once. The specimen sequenced was peripheral blood. Every receptor here comes from a woman between 50 and 59 years old with acute or convalescent COVID-19.

The CDR3 region is CASSQGARERQYF. CDR3 sequence (DNA): TGTGCCAGCAGCCAAGGGGCCCGGGAACGGCAGTACTTC. V gene TRBV3-1 (or the pseudogene TRBV3-2) combines with J gene TRBJ2-7; D is possibly TRBD2 (5 bases). V shed 1 base and J shed 9 bases, with 13 bases lying between them. CDR1 LGHDT and CDR2 YNNKEL come from the germline V gene (reference sequence). The length of the CDR3 is 13 residues.

This rearrangement joins TRBV11-2 to TRBJ1-1; no reliable D call. Per the germline V gene, CDR1 is SGHAT and CDR2 is FQNNGV. Trimming shortened V by 1 base and J by 1 base, and 7 bases separated the two germline ends. The CDR3 runs 14 residues. CDR3 residues: CASSLVVRNTEAFF. DNA for the CDR3: TGTGCCAGCAGCTTAGTTGTGAGGAACACTGAAGCTTTCTTT.

The chain couples TRBV14 to TRBJ2-7; TRBD1 matches at 8 bases. V trimming: 4 bases; J trimming: 3 bases; junction bases outside the gene matches: 8. This CDR3 spans 15 amino acids. Germline assignment: CDR1 SGHDN and CDR2 FVKESK. This CDR3 reads CASSPRTGYLYEQYF. The CDR3, as DNA: TGTGCCAGCAGCCCCCGGACAGGGTATCTCTACGAGCAGTACTTC.

CDR3 nucleotides: TGCAGCGTTTCGGACAGGGACTACACTGAAGCTTTCTTT. Translating gives CSVSDRDYTEAFF. The chain links TRBV29-1 to TRBJ1-1; 8 positions match TRBD1. Per germline, CDR1 SQVTM and CDR2 ANQGSEA. This CDR3 contains 13 residues. Germline trimming cut 5 bases from V and 3 bases from J; bases unmatched to any gene: 5.

V gene TRBV3-1 (or the pseudogene TRBV3-2) combines with J gene TRBJ2-2; no reliable D call. Germline V CDR1 and CDR2: LGHDT, YNNKEL (reference sequence). V was pared by 2 bases and J by 6 bases, with 7 bases between. The CDR3 runs 13 residues. CDR3 sequence reads: CASSQIIAGELFF. CDR3 DNA: TGTGCCAGCAGCCAAATCATAGCCGGGGAGCTGTTTTTT.